Below, 17 T cell receptor beta chains from the same sample are listed, as sequenced in a study of prognosis after radiotherapy for stage I lung cancer. The study amplified the TCR beta CDR3 region from genomic DNA. This amplification was carried out by two rounds of multiplex PCR. Gene-specific TRBV and TRBJ primers were used in PCR round one. TCRdb reanalysed the multiplex PCR reads using MiXCR and keeps one entry per CDR3 protein. The data show approximately 30,000 distinct CDR3 sequences, roughly 31% seen once. This specimen consisted of PBMCs, obtained before or after stereotactic body radiation therapy (not recorded which). Receptors originate from a donor aged 50 or older with non-small cell lung cancer.

With respect to this clonotype: This likely reflects a read error, since a far larger clone is one base away. Here the CDR3 omits its conserved ending phenylalanine or tryptophan, so a read error is the likely source. The chain links TRBV6-4 to TRBJ2-1; D perhaps matches TRBD1 (6 bases). Germline V gene lookup returns CDR1 MRHNA and CDR2 SNTAGT. This CDR3 has 11 residues. The V and J ends lost 6 bases and 8 bases respectively, with 8 bases between them. The CDR3 sequence is CASRHRDEQFL. The CDR3 nucleotides read TGTGCCAGCAGGCACAGGGATGAGCAGTTCTTG.

This clonotype appeared many times. The V gene is TRBV12-3 or TRBV12-4, the J gene TRBJ1-1, with a tentative D call TRBD1 (5 bases). V shed 3 bases and J shed 6 bases, with 11 bases lying between them. The CDR3 totals 13 residues. CDR3 nucleotides: TGTGCCAGCAGTTTTTGGGGCGCGCCTGAAGCTTTCTTT. Its protein is CASSFWGAPEAFF.

This clonotype was counted at least ten times. This sequence joins TRBV7-9 and TRBJ1-6; no clear D gene. CDR1 is SEHNR, CDR2 FQNEAQ, per germline (reference sequence). This CDR3 is 13 amino acids long. Trimming took off 4 bases at V and 9 bases at J, with 10 bases between the two ends. CDR3 amino acids: CASSSQVGSPLHF. CDR3 coding DNA: TGTGCCAGCAGCTCGCAAGTGGGTTCACCCCTCCACTTT.

Of note for this clonotype: Its ends do not fully match the called genes, so a read error is possible. The rearrangement uses TRBV6-1 and TRBJ2-5, with 7 bases that match TRBD1. The CDR3 length is 16 residues. Germline V gene data show CDR1 as MNHNS and CDR2 as SASEGT. The CDR3 here is CASRPGTVIAQETQCF. CDR3 sequence (DNA): TGTGCCAGCAGGCCCGGGACAGTTATCGCACAGGAGACCCAGTGCTTC.

This clonotype was detected ten times or more. The chain is built from TRBV6-1 and TRBJ2-1; no definite D call. The CDR3 runs 15 residues. V gave up 4 bases and J gave up 8 bases, with 18 bases separating them. The germline V gene has CDR1 MNHNS and CDR2 SASEGT. The CDR3 sequence: CASSGPGQVEDEQFF. CDR3 coding DNA: TGTGCCAGCAGTGGGCCGGGCCAAGTTGAGGATGAGCAGTTCTTC.

About this clonotype: This is likely an artifact of a read error, given a far larger clone one base away. CDR3 in DNA: TGTGCCAGCCAGGGGACTCGGTCCTACGAGCAGTACTTC. This codes for CASQGTRSYEQYF. The chain is built from TRBV6-4 and TRBJ2-7, with D perhaps given as TRBD1 or TRBD2 (6 bases each). This CDR3 is built from 13 residues. V dropped 8 bases and J dropped 1 base, with 12 bases sitting between them. Germline V gene lookup returns CDR1 MRHNA and CDR2 SNTAGT.

The chain employs TRBV6-4 and TRBJ2-5; perhaps TRBD2 as D (6 bases). CDR1 is MRHNA and CDR2 is SNTAGT in the germline V gene. Trimming left V 2 bases short and J 0 bases short, with 28 bases between. This CDR3 has 21 residues. CDR3 loop: CASSDAVGGACPPSYQETQYF. CDR3 bases: TGTGCCAGCAGTGACGCGGTGGGGGGAGCGTGTCCACCTTCGTACCAAGAGACCCAGTACTTC.

This clonotype was observed many times. V is TRBV20-1 and J is TRBJ2-7, with TRBD1 identical over 9 bases. The length of the CDR3 is 15 residues. Germline V gives CDR1 DFQATT, CDR2 SNEGSKA (reference sequence). V lost 2 bases and J lost 3; bases outside the gene matches: 8. The CDR3 region is CSARNGTGIFYEQYF. CDR3 DNA: TGCAGTGCTAGAAACGGGACAGGGATTTTCTACGAGCAGTACTTC.

The chain joins TRBV12-3 or TRBV12-4 to TRBJ2-1; D is perhaps TRBD1 (6 bases). The CDR3 extends over 13 amino acids. V lost 6 bases to trimming and J lost 10 bases, with 16 bases between them. CDR3 region: CASRAPDRLEQFF. The CDR3 DNA follows: TGTGCCAGCAGGGCCCCTGACAGGCTGGAGCAGTTCTTC.

This clonotype was seen ten or more times. The CDR3 region has the DNA TGCAGTGCTAGAGATTCAGGACAGGAATCCTTCTACGAGCAGTACTTC. The encoded protein is CSARDSGQESFYEQYF. The J gene is TRBJ2-7, the V gene TRBV20-1, with 7 nucleotides matching TRBD1. With 0 bases clipped from V and 3 bases from J, the junction kept 11 bases outside the gene matches. This CDR3 has 16 amino acids. The germline CDR1 and CDR2 sequences are DFQATT and SNEGSKA (reference sequence).

This clonotype was found many times. V is TRBV13 and J is TRBJ2-2; D is unclear. V was shortened by 0 bases and J by 0 bases, with 2 bases between the two germline ends. Per the germline V gene, CDR1 is PRHDT and CDR2 is FYEKMQ (reference sequence). This CDR3 has 14 residues. CDR3 coding DNA: TGTGCCAGCAGCTTAGGGACGAACACCGGGGAGCTGTTTTTT. This gives the protein CASSLGTNTGELFF.

This clonotype was seen ten or more times. The V and J genes are TRBV6-1 and TRBJ1-1; 7 nucleotides agree with TRBD1. CDR3 length: 14 residues. V was pared by 5 bases and J by 4 bases, with 7 bases of the junction left unmatched. Looked up from germline, CDR1 is MNHNS and CDR2 is SASEGT. The CDR3 DNA reads TGTGCCAGCAGTCAGACAGGGCAGGCCACTGAAGCTTTCTTT. It encodes CASSQTGQATEAFF.

Points on this clonotype: This may stem from a read error, because a much larger clone lies one nucleotide away. J is TRBJ1-1 and V is TRBV2, with D possibly being TRBD1 (5 bases). There are 16 residues in the CDR3. Germline V lookup: CDR1 SNHLY, CDR2 FYNNEI. Trimming took 3 bases from V and 6 from J, leaving 20 bases between them. The CDR3 DNA is TGTGCCAGCAGTGACCCGGGACTTGGATATGTCGCTGAAGCTTTCTTT. It encodes CASSDPGLGYVAEAFF.

This chain joins TRBV24-1 and TRBJ2-1, with 8 bases identical to TRBD2. The J segment lost 7 bases and the V segment lost 3 bases, leaving 13 bases of the junction unmatched. Germline V gene lookup returns CDR1 KGHDR and CDR2 SFDVKD. The CDR3 is 17 amino acids. This CDR3 is CATSDPPGGSGRNEQFF. The CDR3 DNA follows: TGTGCCACCAGTGATCCCCCGGGGGGGAGCGGTAGAAATGAGCAGTTCTTC.

This clonotype was seen ten or more times. The rearrangement joins TRBV5-1 to TRBJ2-1; maybe TRBD2 (5 bases). This CDR3 has 17 residues. Germline loops: CDR1 SGHRS, CDR2 YFSETQ. V was pared by 0 bases and J by 0 bases, with 13 bases between. The CDR3 spells CASSLGLTTSSYNEQFF. The CDR3 DNA reads as TGCGCCAGCAGCTTGGGTTTGACCACTAGCTCCTACAATGAGCAGTTCTTC.

This clonotype was recorded many times. The V and J genes are TRBV6-1 and TRBJ2-5; D might be TRBD1 or TRBD2, each matching 5 bases. The CDR3 length is 13 residues. The V end was cut by 11 bases, the J end by 1 base, with 14 bases between. Germline V lookup: CDR1 MNHNS, CDR2 SASEGT. The chain's CDR3 is CAGAGGAQETQYF. In DNA, the CDR3 is TGTGCCGGCGCGGGTGGGGCCCAAGAGACCCAGTACTTC.

In its sample, this clonotype was seen many times. The chain couples TRBV20-1 to TRBJ2-6; D ambiguous. The V gene lost 3 bases and the J gene lost 2 bases, with 5 bases spanning the gap. CDR1 and CDR2 (germline): DFQATT, SNEGSKA (reference sequence). This CDR3 has 13 amino acids. The chain's CDR3 is CSARRTGANVLTF. In DNA form, the CDR3 reads TGCAGTGCTAGGAGAACTGGGGCCAACGTCCTGACTTTC.